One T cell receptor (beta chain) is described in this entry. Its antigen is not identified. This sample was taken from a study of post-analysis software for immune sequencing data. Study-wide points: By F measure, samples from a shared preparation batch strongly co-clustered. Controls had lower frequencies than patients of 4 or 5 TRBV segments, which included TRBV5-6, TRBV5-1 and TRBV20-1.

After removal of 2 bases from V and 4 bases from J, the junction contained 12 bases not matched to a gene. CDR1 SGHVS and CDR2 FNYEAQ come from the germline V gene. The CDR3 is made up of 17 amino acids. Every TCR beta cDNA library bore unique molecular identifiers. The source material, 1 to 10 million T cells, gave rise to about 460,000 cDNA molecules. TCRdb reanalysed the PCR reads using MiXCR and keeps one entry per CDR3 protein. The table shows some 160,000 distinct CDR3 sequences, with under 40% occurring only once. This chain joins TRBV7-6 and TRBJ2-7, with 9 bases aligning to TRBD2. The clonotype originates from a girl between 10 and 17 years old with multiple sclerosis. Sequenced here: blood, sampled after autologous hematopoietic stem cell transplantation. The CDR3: CASSLRGGLAGNYEQYF. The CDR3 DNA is TGTGCCAGCAGCTTAAGGGGGGGGCTAGCGGGAAATTACGAGCAGTACTTC.